The 13 T cell receptor beta chains in this list originate from one sample, sequenced in a study of OX40 agonist ivuxolimab in advanced cancers. Libraries were made using the immunoSEQ multiplex PCR assay. What TCRdb holds here is the immuneACCESS table cut down to in-frame rearrangements. Part of the clones is not present; checked against another copy, under half of the missing clones reflect an unresolved V gene, and the others are unexplained. This sample lists approximately 91,000 clones; 87% were detected once. In total, the top ten clones hold around 0.3% of the sample. The sequences come from CD4+ or CD8+ T cells sorted from blood, collected in a trial of the OX40 agonist ivuxolimab. The source is an adult with an advanced solid tumor such as melanoma, head and neck, liver or kidney cancer.

This clone has just one count. The V call is TRBV5-5, the J call TRBJ2-7, with D hard to call. Trimming took off 0 bases at V and 5 bases at J, with 3 bases between the two ends. The germline V gene has CDR1 SGHKS and CDR2 YYEKEE (reference sequence). This CDR3 contains 11 residues. CDR3 DNA sequence: TGTGCCAGCAGCTTGGCCAACGAGCAGTACTTC. Its protein is CASSLANEQYF.

This sequence joins TRBV27 and TRBJ2-7; the D is unclear. The CDR3 extends over 17 amino acids. Between the trimmed V and J ends, which lost 3 bases and 4 bases, there was a span of 22 bases. Per germline, CDR1 MNHEY and CDR2 SMNVEV (reference sequence). The CDR3 DNA sequence: TGTGCCAGCAGTTTGTACGCTGACCCCGCGTCCCTTTACGAGCAGTACTTC. Protein sequence: CASSLYADPASLYEQYF.

The rearrangement links TRBV2 to TRBJ1-6, with D maybe TRBD1 (6 bases). Germline V gene lookup returns CDR1 SNHLY and CDR2 FYNNEI. V was pared by 10 bases and J by 10 bases, with 23 bases between. The CDR3 loop spans 15 amino acids. The CDR3: CATPSEGQSQSPLHF. The CDR3 DNA follows: TGTGCCACCCCATCCGAGGGACAATCGCAATCACCCCTCCACTTT.

On this clone: Relative to the germline gene, one junction end is altered; a read error may explain this. The chain employs TRBV29-1 and TRBJ1-4; D is ambiguous. The CDR3 is 12 amino acids. Germline CDR1 SQVTM, CDR2 ANQGSEA. This CDR3 is CSVDFRTARVNF. DNA for the CDR3: TGCAGCGTTGATTTCCGGACGGCCAGAGTGAATTTT.

The gene calls are TRBV27 and TRBJ2-7, with D tentatively TRBD2 (7 bases). Per germline, CDR1 MNHEY and CDR2 SMNVEV (reference sequence). Trimming took 5 bases from V and 9 from J, leaving 17 bases between them. The CDR3 consists of 13 residues. The CDR3 protein is CASSPPGGPRQYF. The CDR3 DNA reads TGTGCCAGCAGTCCCCCCGGGGGGCCTAGGCAGTACTTC.

CDR3 sequence (DNA): TGTGCCAGCAGCAGGCCTCCGGGAGATGGCTACACCTTC. Translated, it gives CASSRPPGDGYTF. The chain recombines TRBV6-6 with TRBJ1-2; D is unclear. Trimming pared 6 bases from V and 6 bases from J, leaving 14 bases between. Germline assignment: CDR1 MNHNY and CDR2 SVGAGI (reference sequence). The CDR3 has 13 residues.

This chain uses TRBV5-1 with TRBJ1-3; D gene uncertain. This CDR3 spans 17 amino acids. V was shortened by 2 bases and J by 1 base, with 16 bases between the two germline ends. The germline gives CDR1 SGHRS, CDR2 YFSETQ. DNA of the CDR3: TGCGCCAGCAGCTTAGGTGTCAAAGGGTCGTCTGGAAACACCATATATTTT. As protein: CASSLGVKGSSGNTIYF.

The J gene is TRBJ2-1, the V gene TRBV5-1; 8 positions match TRBD1. This CDR3 has 15 residues. J gave up 6 bases and V 4 bases, and 9 bases lay outside the gene matches. CDR1 is SGHRS and CDR2 is YFSETQ in the germline V gene. The CDR3, as DNA: TGCGCCAGCAGCACGGGACAGGTCATGGGCAATGAGCAGTTCTTC. Protein sequence: CASSTGQVMGNEQFF.

This clone appeared a single time. V and J are TRBV6-6 and TRBJ2-2; 8 bases fit TRBD2. Germline CDR1 MNHNY, CDR2 SVGAGI (reference sequence). Losses at the gene ends were 7 bases for V and 5 bases for J; bases not matched to a gene: 9. CDR3 length equals 15 residues. The CDR3 region is CASKIIAGRTGELFF. The CDR3 DNA follows: TGTGCCAGCAAAATAATAGCGGGACGTACCGGGGAGCTGTTTTTT.

V is TRBV7-2 and J is TRBJ2-1; 15 bases match TRBD2. The V gene end was trimmed by 5 bases and the J gene end by 7 bases; junction bases not matched to a gene: 9. Germline loops: CDR1 SGHTA, CDR2 FQGNSA. This CDR3 region has 17 residues. The CDR3 DNA reads TGTGCCAGCAGCACCGGACTAGCGGGGGGGCCATATAATGAGCAGTTCTTC. Encoded protein: CASSTGLAGGPYNEQFF.

As DNA, the CDR3 is TGTGCCAGCAGCTTGGACGGCTACGAGCAGTACTTC. Translating gives CASSLDGYEQYF. The chain recombines TRBV5-4 with TRBJ2-7; D call uncertain. In germline, CDR1 is SGHNT, CDR2 YYREEE (reference sequence). This CDR3 has 12 residues. Deletions cut 0 bases from V and 3 bases from J, with 4 bases between.

V is TRBV11-2 and J is TRBJ2-5; D perhaps matches TRBD1 (5 bases). CDR3 size: 17 residues. CDR1 SGHAT and CDR2 FQNNGV come from the germline V gene. Trimming removed 1 base from V and 5 bases from J, with 20 bases in between. The CDR3 protein is CASSLAPKGKRRETQYF. CDR3 coding DNA: TGTGCCAGCAGCTTAGCCCCCAAGGGGAAGAGGCGGGAGACCCAGTACTTC. Based on the CDR3 plus reference TRBV11-2 and TRBJ2-5, the full variable domain is EAGVAQSPRYKIIEKRQSVAFWCNPISGHATLYWYQQILGQGPKLLIQFQNNGVVDDSQLPKDRFSAERLKGVDSTLKIQPAKLEDSAVYLCASSLAPKGKRRETQYFGPGTRLLVL.

The V call is TRBV9, the J call TRBJ2-2, with 7 bases lining up with TRBD2. The CDR3 runs to 15 residues. The germline gives CDR1 SGDLS, CDR2 YYNGEE. The V and J ends lost 4 bases and 1 base, in that order; junction bases with no gene match: 4. The CDR3 here is CASSPRGENTGELFF. The CDR3 region has the DNA TGTGCCAGCAGCCCACGGGGGGAGAACACCGGGGAGCTGTTTTTT.